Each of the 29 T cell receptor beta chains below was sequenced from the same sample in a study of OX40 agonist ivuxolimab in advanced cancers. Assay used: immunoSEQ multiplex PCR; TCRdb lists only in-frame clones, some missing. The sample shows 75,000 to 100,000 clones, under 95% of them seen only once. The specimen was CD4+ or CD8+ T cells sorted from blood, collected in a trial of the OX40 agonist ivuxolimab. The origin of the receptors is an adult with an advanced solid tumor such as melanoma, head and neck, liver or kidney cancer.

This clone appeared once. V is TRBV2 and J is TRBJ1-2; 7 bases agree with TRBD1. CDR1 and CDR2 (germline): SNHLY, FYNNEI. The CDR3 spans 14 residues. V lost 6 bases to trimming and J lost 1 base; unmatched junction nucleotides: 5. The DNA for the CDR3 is TGTGCCAGCAGAGAAAGGGACAGTAACTATGGCTACACCTTC. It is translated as CASRERDSNYGYTF.

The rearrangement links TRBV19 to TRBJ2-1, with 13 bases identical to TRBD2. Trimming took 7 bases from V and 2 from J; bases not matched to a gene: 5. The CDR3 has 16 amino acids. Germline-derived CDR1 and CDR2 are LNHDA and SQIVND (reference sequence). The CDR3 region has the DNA TGTGCCAGTACCCGGACTAGCGGGAGAACCTACAATGAGCAGTTCTTC. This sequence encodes CASTRTSGRTYNEQFF.

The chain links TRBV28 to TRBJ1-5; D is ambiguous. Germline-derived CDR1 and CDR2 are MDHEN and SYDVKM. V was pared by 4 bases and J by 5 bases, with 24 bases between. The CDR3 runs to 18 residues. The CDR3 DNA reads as TGTGCCAGCAGTTCGCCCGCGTCCCCGGAGCTGGTCGATCAGCCCCAGCATTTT. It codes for CASSSPASPELVDQPQHF. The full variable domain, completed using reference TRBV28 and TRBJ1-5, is DVKVTQSSRYLVKRTGEKVFLECVQDMDHENMFWYRQDPGLGLRLIYFSYDVKMKEKGDIPEGYSVSREKKERFSLILESASTNQTSMYLCASSSPASPELVDQPQHFGDGTRLSIL.

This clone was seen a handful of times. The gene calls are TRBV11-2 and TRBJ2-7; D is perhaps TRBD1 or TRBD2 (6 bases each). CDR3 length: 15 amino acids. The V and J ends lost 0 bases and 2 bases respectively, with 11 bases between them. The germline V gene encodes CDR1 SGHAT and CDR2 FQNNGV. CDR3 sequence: CASSLEGGGTYEQYF. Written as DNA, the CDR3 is TGTGCCAGCAGCTTAGAAGGAGGGGGAACCTACGAGCAGTACTTC. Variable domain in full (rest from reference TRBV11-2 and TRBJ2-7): EAGVAQSPRYKIIEKRQSVAFWCNPISGHATLYWYQQILGQGPKLLIQFQNNGVVDDSQLPKDRFSAERLKGVDSTLKIQPAKLEDSAVYLCASSLEGGGTYEQYFGPGTRLTVT.

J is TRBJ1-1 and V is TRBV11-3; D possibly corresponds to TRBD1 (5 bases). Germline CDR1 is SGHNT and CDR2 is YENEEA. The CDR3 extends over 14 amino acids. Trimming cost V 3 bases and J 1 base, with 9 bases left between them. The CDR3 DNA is TGTGCCAGCAGCTTGGGACGGGCGAACACTGAAGCTTTCTTT. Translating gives CASSLGRANTEAFF.

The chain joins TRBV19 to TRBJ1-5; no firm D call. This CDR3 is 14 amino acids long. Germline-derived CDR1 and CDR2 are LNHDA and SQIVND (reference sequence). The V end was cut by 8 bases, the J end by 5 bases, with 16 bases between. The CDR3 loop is CASGPSPSDQPQHF. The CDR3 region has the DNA TGTGCCAGTGGACCATCCCCGAGCGATCAGCCCCAGCATTTT. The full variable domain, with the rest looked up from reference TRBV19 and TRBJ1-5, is DGGITQSPKYLFRKEGQNVTLSCEQNLNHDAMYWYRQDPGQGLRLIYYSQIVNDFQKGDIAEGYSVSREKKESFPLTVTSAQKNPTAFYLCASGPSPSDQPQHFGDGTRLSIL.

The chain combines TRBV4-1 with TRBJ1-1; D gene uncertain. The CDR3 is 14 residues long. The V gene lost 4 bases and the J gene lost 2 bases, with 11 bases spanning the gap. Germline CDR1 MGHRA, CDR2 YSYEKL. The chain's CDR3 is CASSPGITNTEAFF. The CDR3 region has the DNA TGCGCCAGCAGCCCCGGGATTACCAACACTGAAGCTTTCTTT.

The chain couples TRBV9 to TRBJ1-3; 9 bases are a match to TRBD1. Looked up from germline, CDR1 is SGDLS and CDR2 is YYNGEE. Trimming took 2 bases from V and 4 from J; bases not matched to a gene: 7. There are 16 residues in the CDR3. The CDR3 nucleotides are TGTGCCAGCAGCGTGCGAACAGGGGGCTCGGGAAACACCATATATTTT. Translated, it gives CASSVRTGGSGNTIYF.

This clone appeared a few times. CDR3 sequence: CASSRGGHQPQHF. DNA for the CDR3: TGTGCCAGCTCAAGGGGGGGCCATCAGCCCCAGCATTTT. The V call is TRBV6-1, the J call TRBJ1-5, with D possibly being TRBD1 (6 bases). V lost 8 bases and J lost 5, with 13 bases in between. The CDR3 length is 13 residues. Germline CDR1 reads MNHNS; CDR2 reads SASEGT.

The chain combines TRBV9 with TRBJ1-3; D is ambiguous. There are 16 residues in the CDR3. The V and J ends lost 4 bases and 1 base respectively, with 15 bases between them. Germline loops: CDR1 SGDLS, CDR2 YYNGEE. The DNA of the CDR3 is TGTGCCAGCAGCCCTTTAGTCAGCCATTCTGGAAACACCATATATTTT. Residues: CASSPLVSHSGNTIYF. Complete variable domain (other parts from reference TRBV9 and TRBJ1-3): DSGVTQTPKHLITATGQRVTLRCSPRSGDLSVYWYQQSLDQGLQFLIQYYNGEERAKGNILERFSAQQFPDLHSELNLSSLELGDSALYFCASSPLVSHSGNTIYFGEGSWLTVV.

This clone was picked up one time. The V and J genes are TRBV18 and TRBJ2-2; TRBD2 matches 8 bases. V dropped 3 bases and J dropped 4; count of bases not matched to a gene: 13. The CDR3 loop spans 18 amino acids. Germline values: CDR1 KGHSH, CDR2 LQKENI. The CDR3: CASSPLTGGPVGTGELFF. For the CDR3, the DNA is TGTGCCAGCTCACCTCTGACGGGAGGGCCGGTGGGCACCGGGGAGCTGTTTTTT.

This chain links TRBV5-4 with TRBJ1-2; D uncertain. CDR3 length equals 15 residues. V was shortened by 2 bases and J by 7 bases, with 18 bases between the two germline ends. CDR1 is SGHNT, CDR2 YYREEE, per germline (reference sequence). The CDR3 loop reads CASSFGRSVVGGYTF. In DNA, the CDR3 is TGTGCCAGCAGCTTCGGCAGGTCGGTTGTGGGTGGCTACACCTTC.

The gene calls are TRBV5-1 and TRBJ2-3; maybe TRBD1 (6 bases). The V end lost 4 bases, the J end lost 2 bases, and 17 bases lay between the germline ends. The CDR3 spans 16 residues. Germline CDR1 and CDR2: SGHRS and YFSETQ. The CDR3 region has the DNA TGCGCCAGCAGCCTCAGGGGTACAGCTACCACAGATACGCAGTATTTT. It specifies CASSLRGTATTDTQYF.

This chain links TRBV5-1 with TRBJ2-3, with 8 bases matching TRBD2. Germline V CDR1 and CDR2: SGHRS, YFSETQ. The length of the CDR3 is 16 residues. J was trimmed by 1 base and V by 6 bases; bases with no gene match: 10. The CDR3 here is CASTPAAAGGTDTQYF. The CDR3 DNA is TGCGCCAGCACTCCGGCGGCAGCGGGAGGCACAGATACGCAGTATTTT.

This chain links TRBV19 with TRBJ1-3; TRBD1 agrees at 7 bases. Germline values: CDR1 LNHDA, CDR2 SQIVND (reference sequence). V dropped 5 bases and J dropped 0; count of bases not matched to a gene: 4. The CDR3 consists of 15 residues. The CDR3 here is CASSEGQYSGNTIYF. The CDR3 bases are TGTGCCAGTAGTGAGGGACAGTACTCTGGAAACACCATATATTTT.

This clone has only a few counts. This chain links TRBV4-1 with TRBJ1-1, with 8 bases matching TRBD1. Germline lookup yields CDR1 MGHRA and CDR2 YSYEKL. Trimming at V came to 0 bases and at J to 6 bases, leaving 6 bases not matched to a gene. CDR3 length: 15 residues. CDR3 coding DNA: TGCGCCAGCAGCCAAGATCGGACAGGGATGCCTGAAGCTTTCTTT. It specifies CASSQDRTGMPEAFF.

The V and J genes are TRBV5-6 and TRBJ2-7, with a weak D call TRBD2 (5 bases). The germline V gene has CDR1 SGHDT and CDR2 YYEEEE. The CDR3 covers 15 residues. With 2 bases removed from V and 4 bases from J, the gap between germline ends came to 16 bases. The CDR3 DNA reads TGTGCCAGCAGCTTTGCCCTGGACTTGGCATACGAGCAGTACTTC. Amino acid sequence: CASSFALDLAYEQYF.

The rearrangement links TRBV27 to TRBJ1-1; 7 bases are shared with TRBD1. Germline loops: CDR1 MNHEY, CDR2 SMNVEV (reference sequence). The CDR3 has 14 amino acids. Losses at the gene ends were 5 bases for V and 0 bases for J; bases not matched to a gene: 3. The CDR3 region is CASSLTGMNTEAFF. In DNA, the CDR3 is TGTGCCAGCAGTCTGACAGGGATGAACACTGAAGCTTTCTTT.

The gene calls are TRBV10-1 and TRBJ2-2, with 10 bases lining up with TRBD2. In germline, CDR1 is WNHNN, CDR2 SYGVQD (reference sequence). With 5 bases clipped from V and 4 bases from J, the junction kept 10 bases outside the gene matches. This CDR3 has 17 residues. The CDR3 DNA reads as TGCGCCAGCAGTTACCTAGCGGGAGAGATAGCCACCGGGGAGCTGTTTTTT. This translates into CASSYLAGEIATGELFF.

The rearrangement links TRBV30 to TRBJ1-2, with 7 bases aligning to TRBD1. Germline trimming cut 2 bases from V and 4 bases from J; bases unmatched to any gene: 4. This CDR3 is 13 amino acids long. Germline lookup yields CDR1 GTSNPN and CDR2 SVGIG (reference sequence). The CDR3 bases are TGTGCCTGGAGTCTCGACAGGGTCTATGGCTACACCTTC. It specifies CAWSLDRVYGYTF.

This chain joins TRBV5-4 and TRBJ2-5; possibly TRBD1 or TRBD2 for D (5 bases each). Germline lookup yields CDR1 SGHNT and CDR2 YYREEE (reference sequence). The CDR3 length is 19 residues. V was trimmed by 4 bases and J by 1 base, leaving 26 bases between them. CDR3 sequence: CASSPGIFEGLNSQETQYF. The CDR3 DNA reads TGTGCCAGCAGCCCGGGCATCTTCGAGGGGTTGAATAGCCAAGAGACCCAGTACTTC.

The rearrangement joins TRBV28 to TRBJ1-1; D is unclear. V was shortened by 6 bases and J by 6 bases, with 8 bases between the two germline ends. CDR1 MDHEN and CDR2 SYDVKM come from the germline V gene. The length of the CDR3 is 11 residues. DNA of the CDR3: TGTGCCAGCAGGGAAGGCGCTGAAGCTTTCTTT. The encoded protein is CASREGAEAFF.

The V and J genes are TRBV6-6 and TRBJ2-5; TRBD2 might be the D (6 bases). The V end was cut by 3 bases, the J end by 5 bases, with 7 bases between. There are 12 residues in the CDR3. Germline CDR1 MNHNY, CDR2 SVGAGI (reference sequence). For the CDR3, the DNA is TGTGCCAGCAGTTATGGGGGGGAGACCCAGTACTTC. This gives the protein CASSYGGETQYF.

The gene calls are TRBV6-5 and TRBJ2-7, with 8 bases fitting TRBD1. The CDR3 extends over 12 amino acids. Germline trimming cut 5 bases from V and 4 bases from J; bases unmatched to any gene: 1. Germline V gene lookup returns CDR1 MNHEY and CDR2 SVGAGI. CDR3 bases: TGTGCCAGCAGTCGGACAGGGTACGAGCAGTACTTC. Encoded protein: CASSRTGYEQYF.

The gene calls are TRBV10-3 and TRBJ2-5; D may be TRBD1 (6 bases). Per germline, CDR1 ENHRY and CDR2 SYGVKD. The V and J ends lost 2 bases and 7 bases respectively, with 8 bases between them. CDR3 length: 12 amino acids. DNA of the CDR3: TGTGCCATCAGTGAGGGACAGACGACCCAGTACTTC. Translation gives CAISEGQTTQYF.

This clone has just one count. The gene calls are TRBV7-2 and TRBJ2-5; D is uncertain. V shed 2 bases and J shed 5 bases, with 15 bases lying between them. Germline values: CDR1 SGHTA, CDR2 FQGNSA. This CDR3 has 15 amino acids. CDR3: CASSLNVGLGETQYF. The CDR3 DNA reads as TGTGCCAGCAGCTTAAACGTGGGATTGGGGGAGACCCAGTACTTC. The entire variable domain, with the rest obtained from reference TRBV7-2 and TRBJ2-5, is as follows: GAGVSQSPSNKVTEKGKDVELRCDPISGHTALYWYRQSLGQGLEFLIYFQGNSAPDKSGLPSDRFSAERTGGSVSTLTIQRTQQEDSAVYLCASSLNVGLGETQYFGPGTRLLVL.

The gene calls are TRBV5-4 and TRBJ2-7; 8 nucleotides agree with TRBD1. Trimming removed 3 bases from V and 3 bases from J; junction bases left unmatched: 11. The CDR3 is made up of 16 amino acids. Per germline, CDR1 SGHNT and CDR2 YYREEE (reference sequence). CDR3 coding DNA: TGTGCCAGCAGCTCCGGGACAGGCCTCGGAGTCTACGAGCAGTACTTC. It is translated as CASSSGTGLGVYEQYF.

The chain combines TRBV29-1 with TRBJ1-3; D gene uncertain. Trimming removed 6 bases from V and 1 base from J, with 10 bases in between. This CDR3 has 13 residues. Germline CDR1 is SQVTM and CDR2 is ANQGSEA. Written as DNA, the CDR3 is TGCAGCGTCGGCCTTTCTTCTGGAAACACCATATATTTT. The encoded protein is CSVGLSSGNTIYF.

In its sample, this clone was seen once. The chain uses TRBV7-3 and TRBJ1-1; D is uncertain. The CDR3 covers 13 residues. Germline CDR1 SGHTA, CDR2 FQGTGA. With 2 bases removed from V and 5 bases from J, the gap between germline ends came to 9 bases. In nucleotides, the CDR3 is TGTGCCAGCAGCTTAGACGGAATTACTGAAGCTTTCTTT. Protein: CASSLDGITEAFF.